These T cell receptor beta chains were read from a single sample in a study of radiotherapy plus CTLA-4 blockade in lung cancer. The assay was immunoSEQ multiplex PCR, and TCRdb's table has in-frame clones only and misses some. Seen here are about 88,000 clones, 72% observed once, and the top ten hold around 15%. Specimen: peripheral blood, collected from a patient treated with radiotherapy plus ipilimumab. The source of these receptors is a human donor with non-small cell lung cancer that progressed on radiotherapy plus ipilimumab. Each CDR3 is given with its conserved first and last residue. A D gene is named only where the DNA matches it firmly. Part of the rows lack a size; the others show once, few, many or a class for expanded clones.

clone size	V gene	D gene	J gene	CDR3 DNA	CDR3 protein
-	TRBV10-1	-	TRBJ2-1	TGCGCCAGCAGTGAGAGGCTGAACAATGAGCAGTTCTTC	CASSERLNNEQFF
-	TRBV7-8	-	TRBJ2-7	TGTGCCAGCAGCTTAGGGACCCGGCCAGGGAGTACCTACGAGCAGTACTTC	CASSLGTRPGSTYEQYF
-	TRBV7-9	TRBD1	TRBJ2-2	TGTGCCAGCAGCTCGGACAGGGGGACCGGGGAGCTGTTTTTT	CASSSDRGTGELFF
-	TRBV29-1	-	TRBJ2-1	TGCAGCGTTGTGGGGACAACAAGCTCCTACAATGAGCAGTTCTTC	CSVVGTTSSYNEQFF
few	TRBV18	-	TRBJ2-4	TGTGCCAGCTCACATAGCGCCGGGGTAGCCAAAAACATTCAGTACTTC	CASSHSAGVAKNIQYF
-	TRBV4-1	-	TRBJ2-2	TGCGCCAGCAGCCAAGATCCCAAGGGGTCTGGGACCGGGGAGCTGTTTTTT	CASSQDPKGSGTGELFF
-	TRBV4-3	TRBD1	TRBJ1-6	TGCGCCAGCAGCCAAGATGGGACAGGGATATTTTCACCCCTCCACTTT	CASSQDGTGIFSPLHF
-	TRBV9	TRBD1	TRBJ2-5	TGTGCCAGCAGCCCAGGACAGGGGGACGAGACCCAGTACTTC	CASSPGQGDETQYF
few	TRBV28	TRBD1	TRBJ2-5	TGTGCCAGCAGTGCTGGACAGGGGGGGGCCGAGACCCAGTACTTC	CASSAGQGGAETQYF
-	TRBV2	TRBD1	TRBJ2-7	TGTGCCAGCAGTGGCCGTACAGGGGGCGCAATGGTCGAGCAGTACTTC	CASSGRTGGAMVEQYF